This T cell receptor (beta chain) derives from a study of CD8 T cells in Susac syndrome. In the study overall: Among the Susac syndrome patients sequenced, over 5 had active disease and about eight were in remission. Study-wide results and caveats: The study admitted that it had a relatively small number of individuals in its TCR sequencing and HLA analysis.

Purification of the CD8+ and CD4+ T cells relied on negative isolation, and TEMRA cells underwent FACS enrichment. On this clonotype itself: Its target is unknown.

Reverse transcription of about 0.45 to 1 ug RNA was performed with random hexamers. Coverage of TCR beta CDR3 amplification by immunoSEQ multiplex PCR extended to 54 Vbeta and 13 Jbeta. In TCRdb, the immunoSEQ multiplex PCR reads were re-called with MiXCR into one record per CDR3 protein. The sample consists of about 76,000 distinct CDR3 sequences, approximately 94% of them appearing once. The receptor was isolated from a human donor with Susac syndrome. The sample consisted of CD8+ T cells from PBMCs.

The CDR3 DNA reads TGCAGTGCTAGAGTTGACAGATGGAACACTGAAGCTTTCTTT. This gives the protein CSARVDRWNTEAFF. The chain uses TRBV20-1 and TRBJ1-1, with D tentatively TRBD1 (5 bases). V was trimmed by 1 base and J by 1 base, leaving 10 bases between them. The CDR3 is 14 residues long. Germline V gene lookup returns CDR1 DFQATT and CDR2 SNEGSKA (reference sequence).